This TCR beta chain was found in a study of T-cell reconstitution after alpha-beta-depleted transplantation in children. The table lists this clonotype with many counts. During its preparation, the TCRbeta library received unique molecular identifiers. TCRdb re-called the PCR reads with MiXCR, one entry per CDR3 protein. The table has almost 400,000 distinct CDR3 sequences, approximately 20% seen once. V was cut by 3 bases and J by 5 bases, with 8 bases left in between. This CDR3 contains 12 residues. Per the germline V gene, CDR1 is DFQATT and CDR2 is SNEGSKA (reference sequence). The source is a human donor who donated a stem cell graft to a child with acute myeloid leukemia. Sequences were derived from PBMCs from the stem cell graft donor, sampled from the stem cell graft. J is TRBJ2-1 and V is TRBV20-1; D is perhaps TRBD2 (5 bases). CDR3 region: CSASGNDNEQFF. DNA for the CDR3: TGCAGTGCTAGCGGGAATGACAATGAGCAGTTCTTC.